A selection of T cell receptor beta chains follows, all from one sample in a study of memory CD4+ T cells and cytomegalovirus serostatus. Repertoires were generated with immunoSEQ multiplex PCR, while TCRdb's copy carries only in-frame clones and drops some. Here the sample spans tens of thousands of clones, over 65% being singletons. Source material: memory CD4+ T cells from blood. The receptors stem from an adult in good health and CMV-seronegative. Both conserved end residues are part of each CDR3. D genes are given only for firm matches. The size entry is marked missing in some rows and otherwise reads once, few, many or a size class.

j_gene: TRBJ2-1
abundance: -
v_gene: TRBV7-2
d_gene: -
CDR3aa: CASSRQAAGRSSYNEQFF
CDR3nt: TGTGCCAGCAGCCGGCAGGCGGCGGGCCGGAGCTCCTACAATGAGCAGTTCTTC

j_gene: TRBJ1-1
abundance: once
v_gene: TRBV5-1
d_gene: -
CDR3aa: CASSLELGTEAFF
CDR3nt: TGCGCCAGCAGCTTGGAGTTAGGAACTGAAGCTTTCTTT

j_gene: TRBJ2-3
abundance: -
v_gene: TRBV2
d_gene: -
CDR3aa: CASSGGIGGTDTQYF
CDR3nt: TGTGCCAGCAGTGGGGGCATCGGGGGCACAGATACGCAGTATTTT

j_gene: TRBJ2-7
abundance: -
v_gene: TRBV23-1
d_gene: TRBD1
CDR3aa: CASSRDGQGMHEQYF
CDR3nt: TGCGCCAGCAGTCGCGACGGACAGGGGATGCACGAGCAGTACTTC

j_gene: TRBJ2-3
abundance: -
v_gene: TRBV6-1
d_gene: -
CDR3aa: CASSEDGRPTDTQYF
CDR3nt: TGTGCCAGCAGTGAAGACGGCAGACCCACGGATACGCAGTATTTT

j_gene: TRBJ1-4
abundance: -
v_gene: TRBV19
d_gene: -
CDR3aa: CASRSGGSNEKLFF
CDR3nt: TGTGCCAGTAGGTCGGGGGGTAGTAATGAAAAACTGTTTTTT

j_gene: TRBJ2-7
abundance: -
v_gene: TRBV9
d_gene: -
CDR3aa: CASSALGSGLSYEQYF
CDR3nt: TGTGCCAGCAGCGCCTTGGGGTCAGGGCTCTCCTACGAGCAGTACTTC

j_gene: TRBJ1-2
abundance: -
v_gene: TRBV25-1
d_gene: -
CDR3aa: CASSERLTSGYTF
CDR3nt: TGTGCCAGCAGTGAACGGCTTACTAGTGGCTACACCTTC

j_gene: TRBJ1-1
abundance: few
v_gene: TRBV28
d_gene: TRBD1
CDR3aa: CASSLGDRAATEAFF
CDR3nt: TGTGCCAGCAGTTTAGGGGACAGGGCCGCCACTGAAGCTTTCTTT

j_gene: TRBJ1-5
abundance: -
v_gene: TRBV28
d_gene: -
CDR3aa: CASNPRTRSYSNQPQHF
CDR3nt: TGTGCCAGTAACCCTAGGACGCGGAGTTATAGCAATCAGCCCCAGCATTTT

j_gene: TRBJ2-7
abundance: -
v_gene: TRBV6-1
d_gene: -
CDR3aa: CASGVRPIYEQYF
CDR3nt: TGTGCCAGCGGGGTACGACCTATCTACGAGCAGTACTTC

j_gene: TRBJ2-1
abundance: few
v_gene: TRBV29-1
d_gene: -
CDR3aa: CSVARRNEQFF
CDR3nt: TGCAGCGTCGCCCGCAGAAATGAGCAGTTCTTC

j_gene: TRBJ1-1
abundance: -
v_gene: TRBV19
d_gene: -
CDR3aa: CASSMGGRRYMNTEAFF
CDR3nt: TGTGCCAGTAGTATGGGGGGTAGGCGGTATATGAACACTGAAGCTTTCTTT

j_gene: TRBJ1-2
abundance: -
v_gene: TRBV30
d_gene: TRBD1
CDR3aa: CAWSGPRTGYYGYTF
CDR3nt: TGTGCCTGGAGTGGTCCCAGGACAGGCTACTATGGCTACACCTTC

j_gene: TRBJ2-3
abundance: -
v_gene: TRBV27
d_gene: TRBD2
CDR3aa: CASTVRRGSLLDTQYF
CDR3nt: TGTGCCAGCACCGTGAGGCGGGGGTCTTTATTAGATACGCAGTATTTT

j_gene: TRBJ2-7
abundance: -
v_gene: TRBV5-1
d_gene: TRBD1
CDR3aa: CASSLGDRGYEQYF
CDR3nt: TGCGCCAGCAGCTTGGGGGACAGGGGATACGAGCAGTACTTC

j_gene: TRBJ1-5
abundance: -
v_gene: TRBV7-2
d_gene: -
CDR3aa: CASSLRAHDRNQPQHF
CDR3nt: TGTGCCAGCAGCTTAAGGGCCCACGATCGCAATCAGCCCCAGCATTTT

j_gene: TRBJ1-1
abundance: -
v_gene: TRBV25-1
d_gene: -
CDR3aa: CASSDREDTEAFF
CDR3nt: TGTGCCAGCAGTGACAGGGAGGACACTGAAGCTTTCTTT

j_gene: TRBJ1-5
abundance: -
v_gene: TRBV19
d_gene: -
CDR3aa: CASSTSGGAWHF
CDR3nt: TGTGCCAGTAGTACCAGCGGGGGGGCTTGGCATTTT

j_gene: TRBJ2-3
abundance: -
v_gene: TRBV20-1
d_gene: -
CDR3aa: CSARGLDTQYF
CDR3nt: TGCAGTGCTCGGGGTTTAGATACGCAGTATTTT

j_gene: TRBJ2-1
abundance: -
v_gene: TRBV6-6
d_gene: -
CDR3aa: CASSRMGDEQFF
CDR3nt: TGTGCCAGCAGCCGCATGGGGGATGAGCAGTTCTTC

j_gene: TRBJ2-7
abundance: -
v_gene: TRBV10-2
d_gene: -
CDR3aa: CASCAQISSYEQYF
CDR3nt: TGCGCCAGTTGCGCCCAAATAAGCTCCTACGAGCAGTACTTC

j_gene: TRBJ1-1
abundance: -
v_gene: TRBV19
d_gene: TRBD1
CDR3aa: CASRPQGGTEAFF
CDR3nt: TGTGCCAGCCGACCGCAGGGGGGCACTGAAGCTTTCTTT

j_gene: TRBJ1-1
abundance: -
v_gene: TRBV7-6
d_gene: -
CDR3aa: CASSRQVGTEAFF
CDR3nt: TGTGCCAGCAGCCGACAGGTAGGCACTGAAGCTTTCTTT

j_gene: TRBJ1-2
abundance: -
v_gene: TRBV5-8
d_gene: -
CDR3aa: CASSSGRNYGYTF
CDR3nt: TGTGCCAGCAGCTCGGGACGGAACTATGGCTACACCTTC

j_gene: TRBJ1-2
abundance: -
v_gene: TRBV28
d_gene: TRBD1
CDR3aa: CASNSRQGIYGYTF
CDR3nt: TGTGCCAGCAACTCTCGACAGGGGATCTATGGCTACACCTTC

j_gene: TRBJ2-3
abundance: -
v_gene: TRBV4-3
d_gene: TRBD2
CDR3aa: CASSATALAGRTDTQYF
CDR3nt: TGCGCCAGCAGCGCGACCGCACTAGCGGGTAGGACAGATACGCAGTATTTT

j_gene: TRBJ1-5
abundance: -
v_gene: TRBV23-1
d_gene: -
CDR3aa: CASSPRKGSLDQPQHF
CDR3nt: TGCGCCAGCAGCCCTAGAAAGGGGAGCCTCGATCAGCCCCAGCATTTT

j_gene: TRBJ2-3
abundance: -
v_gene: TRBV13
d_gene: -
CDR3aa: CASSFTSQTDTQYF
CDR3nt: TGTGCCAGCAGCTTTACCAGTCAAACAGATACGCAGTATTTT

j_gene: TRBJ1-1
abundance: -
v_gene: TRBV6-1
d_gene: -
CDR3aa: CASSESASGGLEAFF
CDR3nt: TGTGCCAGCAGTGAGTCCGCTTCCGGGGGCTTGGAAGCTTTCTTT

j_gene: TRBJ1-5
abundance: few
v_gene: TRBV15
d_gene: -
CDR3aa: CATSREVNSNQPQHF
CDR3nt: TGTGCCACCAGCAGAGAAGTGAATAGCAATCAGCCCCAGCATTTT

j_gene: TRBJ1-1
abundance: -
v_gene: TRBV5-1
d_gene: -
CDR3aa: CASSFGELNTEAFF
CDR3nt: TGCGCCAGCAGCTTTGGGGAGCTGAACACTGAAGCTTTCTTT

j_gene: TRBJ2-5
abundance: -
v_gene: TRBV7-9
d_gene: -
CDR3aa: CASSLDHGKETQYF
CDR3nt: TGTGCCAGCAGCTTAGATCACGGCAAAGAGACCCAGTACTTC

j_gene: TRBJ2-7
abundance: -
v_gene: TRBV7-8
d_gene: TRBD1
CDR3aa: CASSLETGAYEQYF
CDR3nt: TGTGCCAGCAGCTTGGAGACAGGGGCCTACGAGCAGTACTTC

j_gene: TRBJ1-5
abundance: -
v_gene: TRBV7-8
d_gene: TRBD1
CDR3aa: CASSLVSQGNQPQHF
CDR3nt: TGTGCCAGCAGCTTAGTTTCACAGGGGAATCAGCCCCAGCATTTT

j_gene: TRBJ1-6
abundance: once
v_gene: TRBV7-8
d_gene: -
CDR3aa: CASSFRVELYSPLHF
CDR3nt: TGTGCCAGCAGCTTTAGGGTAGAACTCTACTCACCCCTCCACTTT

j_gene: TRBJ2-5
abundance: -
v_gene: TRBV18
d_gene: -
CDR3aa: CASSPWTGDFVETQYF
CDR3nt: TGTGCCAGCTCACCATGGACCGGGGATTTCGTAGAGACCCAGTACTTC

j_gene: TRBJ1-2
abundance: few
v_gene: TRBV7-9
d_gene: TRBD1
CDR3aa: CASSLGQVDPQGPYTF
CDR3nt: TGTGCCAGCAGCTTAGGACAGGTAGACCCACAGGGGCCTTACACCTTC

j_gene: TRBJ2-5
abundance: few
v_gene: TRBV5-1
d_gene: TRBD1
CDR3aa: CASSLANRGQGETQYF
CDR3nt: TGCGCCAGCAGCTTGGCAAACAGGGGGCAGGGAGAGACCCAGTACTTC

j_gene: TRBJ1-2
abundance: -
v_gene: TRBV11-2
d_gene: -
CDR3aa: CASGLGYGYTF
CDR3nt: TGTGCCAGCGGCTTGGGCTATGGCTACACCTTC

j_gene: TRBJ2-2
abundance: -
v_gene: TRBV4-2
d_gene: -
CDR3aa: CASSQGASGLGGELFF
CDR3nt: TGTGCCAGCAGCCAGGGGGCTTCCGGGTTGGGCGGGGAGCTGTTTTTT

j_gene: TRBJ2-1
abundance: -
v_gene: TRBV7-9
d_gene: -
CDR3aa: CASKITGRDEQFF
CDR3nt: TGTGCCAGCAAAATAACAGGGCGTGATGAGCAGTTCTTC

j_gene: TRBJ2-6
abundance: -
v_gene: TRBV28
d_gene: -
CDR3aa: CASSHGSGANVLTF
CDR3nt: TGTGCCAGCAGCCATGGATCTGGGGCCAACGTCCTGACTTTC

j_gene: TRBJ2-7
abundance: -
v_gene: TRBV5-1
d_gene: TRBD1
CDR3aa: CASSRGQGDEQYF
CDR3nt: TGCGCCAGCAGCAGAGGACAGGGGGACGAGCAGTACTTC

j_gene: TRBJ1-2
abundance: -
v_gene: TRBV18
d_gene: -
CDR3aa: CASSPEVDGYTF
CDR3nt: TGTGCCAGCTCACCTGAGGTAGATGGCTACACCTTC

j_gene: TRBJ1-2
abundance: -
v_gene: TRBV6-5
d_gene: -
CDR3aa: CASSYKLGFDYGYTF
CDR3nt: TGTGCCAGCAGTTACAAACTGGGATTTGACTATGGCTACACCTTC

j_gene: TRBJ1-4
abundance: -
v_gene: TRBV9
d_gene: -
CDR3aa: CASSQTGRSNEKLFF
CDR3nt: TGTGCCAGCAGCCAAACAGGGAGGTCTAATGAAAAACTGTTTTTT

j_gene: TRBJ1-1
abundance: once
v_gene: TRBV5-1
d_gene: TRBD1
CDR3aa: CASSFAEVGGTVPEAFF
CDR3nt: TGCGCCAGCAGCTTCGCCGAGGTAGGGGGCACGGTCCCTGAAGCTTTCTTT